What follows are 24 T cell receptor beta chains derived from one specimen sequenced in a study of cytotoxic CD8 clonotypes in ibrutinib-treated CLL (dated by TCRdb to about 2021). Receptor libraries were prepared by the immunoSEQ multiplex PCR assay. TCRdb stores this immuneACCESS table with in-frame sequences only. Part of the clones is absent; in the studies checked, under half of the shortfall reflects unresolved V genes, and no reason is known for the rest. For this sample the table gives about 85,000 clones, of which 75% to 85% were detected only once. The ten largest clonotypes hold 4.8% of the sample. The label giving this sample's time point can be read as: about eleven months on ibrutinib. This specimen consisted of PBMCs, obtained after 12 months of ibrutinib treatment. All receptors derive from a human donor with chronic lymphocytic leukemia.

This clone was seen just once. The chain employs TRBV7-8 and TRBJ1-1; D not resolved. Germline V gene sequence: CDR1 SGHVS, CDR2 FQNEAQ. CDR3 length: 14 amino acids. Trimming took 2 bases from V and 0 from J, leaving 7 bases between them. The CDR3: CASSLWVMNTEAFF. The CDR3 nucleotides are TGTGCCAGCAGCTTATGGGTTATGAACACTGAAGCTTTCTTT.

This chain links TRBV5-5 with TRBJ1-4, with a possible D match to TRBD1 (5 bases). V lost 4 bases to trimming and J lost 1 base, with 11 bases between them. The CDR3 has 15 amino acids. Germline CDR1 is SGHKS and CDR2 is YYEKEE (reference sequence). In DNA, the CDR3 is TGTGCCAGCAGCCGGGGCGGGGTAACTAATGAAAAACTGTTTTTT. It is translated as CASSRGGVTNEKLFF.

This chain joins TRBV9 and TRBJ1-5; D is undetermined. The germline V gene encodes CDR1 SGDLS and CDR2 YYNGEE. V lost 3 bases, J lost 2 bases, and 6 bases lay in between. CDR3 size: 13 residues. CDR3 coding DNA: TGTGCCAGCAGCGCGGACGGCAATCAGCCCCAGCATTTT. It translates to CASSADGNQPQHF.

This chain links TRBV2 with TRBJ1-4; perhaps TRBD1 as D (5 bases). The V end was cut by 5 bases, the J end by 4 bases, with 11 bases between. There are 14 residues in the CDR3. CDR1 and CDR2 (germline): SNHLY, FYNNEI. CDR3 sequence: CASSFGAVNEKLFF. The CDR3 region has the DNA TGTGCCAGCAGTTTCGGGGCAGTTAATGAAAAACTGTTTTTT.

This chain joins TRBV28 and TRBJ2-7; TRBD1 or TRBD2 may be the D gene (7 bases each). Germline V gene data show CDR1 as MDHEN and CDR2 as SYDVKM. The CDR3 sequence is 14 residues long. V was cut by 6 bases and J by 2 bases, with 14 bases left in between. Here the CDR3 DNA reads TGTGCCAGCAGACCTCAGGGGGGGGCCTACGAGCAGTACTTC. Translating it yields CASRPQGGAYEQYF.

This chain joins TRBV6-1 and TRBJ2-1; D is possibly TRBD2 (7 bases). The germline V and J ends were trimmed by 8 bases and 0 bases, with 14 bases remaining between them. CDR1 MNHNS and CDR2 SASEGT come from the germline V gene. CDR3 size: 15 residues. CDR3 loop: CASVEGEGSYNEQFF. In nucleotides, the CDR3 is TGTGCCAGCGTCGAGGGGGAGGGCTCCTACAATGAGCAGTTCTTC.

This rearrangement joins TRBV7-9 to TRBJ2-3; D not certain. V was cut by 2 bases and J by 0 bases, with 9 bases left in between. The CDR3 extends over 15 amino acids. Per germline, CDR1 SEHNR and CDR2 FQNEAQ (reference sequence). In nucleotides, the CDR3 is TGTGCCAGCAGCTTACTCGGGCGGAGCACAGATACGCAGTATTTT. Translating gives CASSLLGRSTDTQYF.

The chain couples TRBV7-2 to TRBJ2-5; D unclear. Germline V lookup: CDR1 SGHTA, CDR2 FQGNSA. The V gene lost 5 bases and the J gene lost 1 base, with 8 bases spanning the gap. This CDR3 spans 13 amino acids. The CDR3 region is CASSPAVQETQYF. The CDR3 DNA follows: TGTGCCAGCAGCCCCGCGGTCCAAGAGACCCAGTACTTC.

Within the sample, this clone is medium-sized (0.01 to 0.1%). CDR3 amino acids: CAWSVRGNQPQHF. The CDR3 nucleotides read TGTGCCTGGAGTGTTAGGGGAAATCAGCCCCAGCATTTT. The rearrangement links TRBV30 to TRBJ1-5; tentative D call: TRBD1 (5 bases). Germline CDR1 GTSNPN, CDR2 SVGIG (reference sequence). The ends were cut back, 0 bases at V and 4 bases at J, with 7 bases in the middle. This CDR3 is 13 amino acids long.

On this clone: A much larger clone differs by one base, so this may be a read error. The gene calls are TRBV7-2 and TRBJ2-3; D tentatively reads TRBD1 or TRBD2 (5 bases each). The CDR3 consists of 18 residues. V gave up 4 bases and J gave up 2 bases, with 22 bases separating them. Germline V gene data show CDR1 as SGHTA and CDR2 as FQGNSA. CDR3 region: CASSSPRSSGTPTDTQYF. DNA of the CDR3: TGTGCCAGCAGCTCCCCGAGGTCCTCCGGGACGCCCACAGATACGCAGTATTTT.

This clone was seen only a few times. This chain joins TRBV19 and TRBJ2-4; TRBD1 might be the D (5 bases). Germline CDR1 is LNHDA and CDR2 is SQIVND (reference sequence). CDR3 length equals 13 residues. Trimming left V 3 bases short and J 5 bases short, with 8 bases between. CDR3: CASSIGAQNIQYF. CDR3 sequence (DNA): TGTGCCAGTAGTATTGGGGCTCAAAACATTCAGTACTTC.

The rearrangement uses TRBV11-3 and TRBJ2-7; D is perhaps TRBD1 or TRBD2 (5 bases each). The CDR3 length is 14 residues. Germline V lookup: CDR1 SGHNT, CDR2 YENEEA. The V end was cut by 3 bases, the J end by 4 bases, with 13 bases between. CDR3 region: CASSLDKEAYEQYF. CDR3 nucleotides: TGTGCCAGCAGCTTGGACAAGGAGGCGTACGAGCAGTACTTC. Complete variable domain (other parts from reference TRBV11-3 and TRBJ2-7): EAGVVQSPRYKIIEKKQPVAFWCNPISGHNTLYWYLQNLGQGPELLIRYENEEAVDDSQLPKDRFSAERLKGVDSTLKIQPAELGDSAVYLCASSLDKEAYEQYFGPGTRLTVT.

V gene TRBV27 combines with J gene TRBJ2-2, with 10 bases identical to TRBD2. V was clipped by 5 bases and J by 5 bases; unmatched bases: 8. Germline values: CDR1 MNHEY, CDR2 SMNVEV (reference sequence). CDR3 size: 16 residues. In DNA form, the CDR3 reads TGTGCCAGCAGTCCCCTAGCGGGAGCTGGGACCGGGGAGCTGTTTTTT. Translation gives CASSPLAGAGTGELFF.

This rearrangement joins TRBV28 to TRBJ2-7, with 8 bases matching TRBD2. The CDR3 covers 13 residues. Per the germline V gene, CDR1 is MDHEN and CDR2 is SYDVKM. J gave up 13 bases and V 6 bases, and 14 bases lay outside the gene matches. CDR3 sequence (DNA): TGTGCCAGCAGCCGTTCTTCGCGGGGGGAGAAATACTTC. It codes for CASSRSSRGEKYF. The full variable domain, completed using reference TRBV28 and TRBJ2-7, is DVKVTQSSRYLVKRTGEKVFLECVQDMDHENMFWYRQDPGLGLRLIYFSYDVKMKEKGDIPEGYSVSREKKERFSLILESASTNQTSMYLCASSRSSRGEKYFGPGTRLTVT.

The V gene is TRBV7-9, the J gene TRBJ2-2; D is perhaps TRBD1 or TRBD2 (6 bases each). This CDR3 spans 16 amino acids. The V gene's germline CDR1 is SEHNR and CDR2 FQNEAQ (reference sequence). The V and J ends lost 5 bases and 5 bases respectively, with 18 bases between them. The CDR3 DNA reads as TGTGCCAGCAGCCCGGGCGGGACATTGATTACCGGGGAGCTGTTTTTT. Translation: CASSPGGTLITGELFF.

The chain uses TRBV5-1 and TRBJ1-1, with D possibly being TRBD1 (5 bases). With 3 bases removed from V and 5 bases from J, the gap between germline ends came to 17 bases. This CDR3 spans 15 amino acids. The germline V gene has CDR1 SGHRS and CDR2 YFSETQ. CDR3: CASSSPFEGRTEAFF. The CDR3 DNA reads TGCGCCAGCAGCTCCCCCTTCGAGGGGCGGACTGAAGCTTTCTTT.

The rearrangement uses TRBV21-1 and TRBJ2-5; TRBD2 is the table's D call, not checked against the DNA. TRBV21-1 is described as a pseudogene. This CDR3 region has 16 residues. Written as DNA, the CDR3 is TGTGCCAGCACCCCGTGGCTAGCGGGGGTAAGAGGGGGCTTGTACTTC. Its protein is CASTPWLAGVRGGLYF.

V usage is TRBV6-6 and J usage is TRBJ1-6; D gene ambiguous. The CDR3 is 13 residues long. Per the germline V gene, CDR1 is MNHNY and CDR2 is SVGAGI (reference sequence). Between the trimmed V and J ends, which lost 3 bases and 7 bases, there was a span of 7 bases. CDR3 region: CASSYIPNSPLHF. The CDR3, as DNA: TGTGCCAGCAGTTATATCCCCAATTCACCCCTCCACTTT.

The chain recombines TRBV4-1 with TRBJ1-3; D may be TRBD1 (5 bases). Trimming shortened V by 3 bases and J by 3 bases, and 21 bases separated the two germline ends. The CDR3 contains 18 residues. Germline V CDR1 and CDR2: MGHRA, YSYEKL. CDR3 sequence (DNA): TGCGCCAGCAGCCAGGCGGGACCCCACGCCGAGGGTGGAAACACCATATATTTT. This translates into CASSQAGPHAEGGNTIYF.

The rearrangement uses TRBV4-1 and TRBJ1-5, with D possibly TRBD1 on 5 matching bases. The CDR3 length is 16 residues. V lost 0 bases to trimming and J lost 11 bases, with 20 bases between them. Per germline, CDR1 MGHRA and CDR2 YSYEKL. The CDR3 reads CASSQDPARVNRAQHF. Here the CDR3 DNA reads TGCGCCAGCAGCCAAGATCCGGCCAGGGTCAATCGGGCCCAGCATTTT.

V and J are TRBV7-9 and TRBJ1-1; the match to TRBD1 covers 8 bases. Germline V gene sequence: CDR1 SEHNR, CDR2 FQNEAQ (reference sequence). V shed 4 bases, J shed 6 bases, and the junction held 4 bases outside the gene matches. The CDR3 spans 13 residues. As DNA, the CDR3 is TGTGCCAGCAGCTCTCAGGGGGCCTCTGAAGCTTTCTTT. Its translation: CASSSQGASEAFF.

The CDR3 sequence: CASSPPGEAGVQFF. In DNA form, the CDR3 reads TGTGCCAGCTCACCACCGGGCGAAGCGGGAGTGCAGTTCTTC. The rearrangement joins TRBV18 to TRBJ2-1; the match to TRBD2 covers 8 bases. The junction had 7 bases not matched to a gene; V was cut back by 0 bases and J by 12 bases. The germline V gene has CDR1 KGHSH and CDR2 LQKENI. The CDR3 contains 14 residues.

Here the CDR3 reads CASSPLEGARANVLTF. For the CDR3, the DNA is TGTGCCAGCTCACCGCTGGAGGGGGCTCGGGCCAACGTCCTGACTTTC. The chain is built from TRBV18 and TRBJ2-6; a possible D gene is TRBD1 (7 bases). Germline-derived CDR1 and CDR2 are KGHSH and LQKENI. The V end was cut by 3 bases, the J end by 5 bases, with 14 bases between. This CDR3 has 16 amino acids. Based on the CDR3 plus reference TRBV18 and TRBJ2-6, the full variable domain is NAGVMQNPRHLVRRRGQEARLRCSPMKGHSHVYWYRQLPEEGLKFMVYLQKENIIDESGMPKERFSAEFPKEGPSILRIQQVVRGDSAAYFCASSPLEGARANVLTFGAGSRLTVL.

This clone was seen a handful of times. The rearrangement uses TRBV28 and TRBJ2-3, with D maybe TRBD2 (7 bases). Trimming left V 3 bases short and J 1 base short, with 17 bases between. In germline, CDR1 is MDHEN, CDR2 SYDVKM. This CDR3 comprises 17 residues. CDR3 in amino acids: CASSFRGGRLGTDTQYF. The CDR3 DNA reads TGTGCCAGCAGTTTTAGGGGGGGCCGCCTCGGCACAGATACGCAGTATTTT.